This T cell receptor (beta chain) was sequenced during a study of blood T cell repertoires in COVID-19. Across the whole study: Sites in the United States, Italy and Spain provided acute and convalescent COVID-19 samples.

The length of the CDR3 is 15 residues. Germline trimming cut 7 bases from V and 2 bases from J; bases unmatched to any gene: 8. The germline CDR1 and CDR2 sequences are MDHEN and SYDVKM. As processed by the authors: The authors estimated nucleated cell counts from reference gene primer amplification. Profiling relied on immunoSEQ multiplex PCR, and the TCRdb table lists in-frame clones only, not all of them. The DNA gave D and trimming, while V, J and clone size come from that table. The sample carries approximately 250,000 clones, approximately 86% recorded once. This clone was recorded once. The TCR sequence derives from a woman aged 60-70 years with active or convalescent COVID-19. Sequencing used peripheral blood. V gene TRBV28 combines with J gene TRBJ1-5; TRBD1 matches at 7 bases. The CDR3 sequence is CASTGAGGGNQPQHF. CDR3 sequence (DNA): TGTGCCAGCACCGGGGCAGGGGGAGGCAATCAGCCCCAGCATTTT.